Reported below is one TCR beta chain. The CDR3 length is 16 residues. Looked up from germline, CDR1 is SGDLS and CDR2 is YYNGEE. Trimming took 5 bases from V and 7 from J; bases not matched to a gene: 12. The data are from a study of blood T cell repertoires in COVID-19. Study-level information: Sample material is recorded as cDNA or gDNA derived from T cells, B-cell-depleted T cells, or PBMCs.

Using immunoSEQ multiplex PCR, the repertoire was profiled, and TCRdb retains in-frame clones only, with some absent. Here the sample spans some 250,000 clones, approximately 84% being singletons. The sample comprised peripheral blood. V is TRBV9 and J is TRBJ2-2; 9 bases line up with TRBD2. The sequence derives from a woman between 25 and 40 years old who had recovered from COVID-19. CDR3 in amino acids: CASSFAGGPKGGELFF. DNA for the CDR3: TGTGCCAGCAGTTTTGCGGGGGGGCCTAAAGGCGGGGAGCTGTTTTTT.